The TCR beta chain under discussion was sequenced for a study of CD8 T cells in ankylosing spondylitis. V was cut by 7 bases and J by 6 bases, with 12 bases left in between. CDR1 and CDR2 (germline): SNHLY, FYNNEI. This CDR3 region has 12 residues. This clonotype was found a few times. TCRdb reprocessed the 5' RACE reads with MiXCR, giving one entry per CDR3 protein. Of a few hundred thousand distinct CDR3 sequences listed, 20% to 25% were seen once; the top ten hold about an eighth. The chain couples TRBV2 to TRBJ1-1, with TRBD1 as a possible D gene (6 bases). Sequencing was carried out using blood, either unsorted or a sorted T cell fraction (not recorded which). This clonotype originated in a male donor with ankylosing spondylitis or in good health (not recorded which). CDR3 bases: TGTGCCAGCAACTTACAGGGCCCTGAAGCTTTCTTT. Amino acid sequence: CASNLQGPEAFF. Based on the CDR3 plus reference TRBV2 and TRBJ1-1, the full variable domain is EPEVTQTPSHQVTQMGQEVILRCVPISNHLYFYWYRQILGQKVEFLVSFYNNEISEKSEIFDDQFSVERPDGSNFTLKIRSTKLEDSAMYFCASNLQGPEAFFGQGTRLTVV.